This T cell receptor beta chain was sequenced during a study of blood T cell repertoires in COVID-19. Study as a whole: Specimens from acute and convalescent COVID-19 originated in the United States, Italy and Spain.

Looked up from germline, CDR1 is SGHTA and CDR2 is FQGNSA. The CDR3 runs to 16 residues. V was cut by 3 bases and J by 11 bases, with 25 bases left in between. Sequenced by immunoSEQ multiplex PCR; TCRdb stores in-frame clones only, minus some. This sample yields approximately 220,000 clones, of which over 80% are seen a single time; around 26% belongs to the top ten. The specimen sequenced was peripheral blood. The chain carries TRBV7-2 and TRBJ1-1, with D tentatively TRBD1 (6 bases). This receptor was identified in a man aged 40-55 years with acute or convalescent COVID-19. The chain's CDR3 is CASSFRAMTGPIRAFF. The CDR3 DNA reads as TGTGCCAGCAGCTTTCGGGCGATGACAGGTCCGATTAGGGCTTTCTTT.